The clone carrying this T cell receptor (beta chain) showed up many times. The V gene's germline CDR1 is SQVTM and CDR2 ANQGSEA. There are 12 residues in the CDR3. Deletions cut 7 bases from V and 5 bases from J, with 15 bases between. The sample is drawn from a study of T cells after yellow fever vaccination. Each CDR3 protein is one row after TCRdb ran MiXCR on the 5' RACE reads. The profile shows 25,000 to 30,000 distinct CDR3 sequences, just under 6.5% of them singletons. Overall study findings and caveats: Most clones from primary vaccination resurfaced after the booster (approximately 97% CD4, about 91% CD8). The CD4 and CD8 compartments had a small share of their clonotypes in common.

Specimen: PBMCs, either bulk or a sorted T-cell subset (CD4+, CD8+, memory, or dextramer-sorted; not recorded which), collected on the day of the yellow fever booster vaccination. The V call is TRBV29-1, the J call TRBJ2-7; no clear D. This clonotype was obtained from a man aged 25 to 40 who received the YFV17D yellow fever vaccine. The CDR3 DNA follows: TGCAGCGCCGGCTCTCAGAGGAACGAGCAGTACTTC. Protein product: CSAGSQRNEQYF.